The clone carrying this T cell receptor (beta chain) was recorded at least ten times. Its matching antigen is unknown. TCRdb redid the clone calls on the PCR reads using MiXCR. The top ten clones hold roughly 18% of a sample with tens of thousands of clones, 20% to 30% of them seen once. The data originate from a study of metastatic and nonmetastatic thyroid tumors. Background on the study: Patients with malignant and benign thyroid disease provided blood and tumor or nodule tissue, whose repertoires were compared. Study outcomes and limitations: When malignant thyroid tumors were compared with benign nodules, TCR beta diversity was reportedly significantly higher in the malignant tumors. This held in both blood and tumor samples.

The CDR3 runs to 11 residues. V was clipped by 7 bases and J by 3 bases, with 6 bases between them. Germline CDR1 MNHNS, CDR2 SASEGT. The entire patient cohort was treatment-naive prior to thyroid surgery. Sequencing used blood. This clonotype was sampled from a male donor with papillary thyroid cancer or a benign thyroid nodule (not recorded which). Some clones in this sample may be carry-over from other donors' samples. The chain combines TRBV6-1 with TRBJ2-5; D unclear. CDR3 residues: CASKLKETQYF. CDR3 bases: TGTGCCAGCAAACTAAAAGAGACCCAGTACTTC.